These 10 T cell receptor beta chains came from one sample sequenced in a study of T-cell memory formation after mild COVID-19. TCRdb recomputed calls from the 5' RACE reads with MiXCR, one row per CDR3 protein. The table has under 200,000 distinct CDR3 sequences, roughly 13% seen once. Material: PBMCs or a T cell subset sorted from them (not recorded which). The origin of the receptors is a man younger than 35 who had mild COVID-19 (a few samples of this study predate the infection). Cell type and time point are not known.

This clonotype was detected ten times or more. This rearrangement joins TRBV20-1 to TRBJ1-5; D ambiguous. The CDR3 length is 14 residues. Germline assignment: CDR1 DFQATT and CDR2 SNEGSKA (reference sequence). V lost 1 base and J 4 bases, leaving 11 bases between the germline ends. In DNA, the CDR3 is TGCAGTGCTAGAGTCGGCCTCGATAATCAGCCCCAGCATTTT. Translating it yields CSARVGLDNQPQHF.

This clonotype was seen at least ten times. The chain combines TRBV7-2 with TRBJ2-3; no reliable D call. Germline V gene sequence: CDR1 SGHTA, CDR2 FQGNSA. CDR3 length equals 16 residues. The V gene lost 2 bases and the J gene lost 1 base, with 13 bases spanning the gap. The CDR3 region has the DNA TGTGCCAGCAGCTTAAGAACCCCTGGGGGCACAGATACGCAGTATTTT. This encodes CASSLRTPGGTDTQYF.

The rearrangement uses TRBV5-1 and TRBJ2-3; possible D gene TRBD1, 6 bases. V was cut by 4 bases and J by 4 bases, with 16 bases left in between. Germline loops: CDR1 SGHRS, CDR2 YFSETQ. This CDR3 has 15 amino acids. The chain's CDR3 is CASSGARGRSDTQYF. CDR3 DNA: TGCGCCAGCAGCGGAGCCAGGGGTCGGTCAGATACGCAGTATTTT.

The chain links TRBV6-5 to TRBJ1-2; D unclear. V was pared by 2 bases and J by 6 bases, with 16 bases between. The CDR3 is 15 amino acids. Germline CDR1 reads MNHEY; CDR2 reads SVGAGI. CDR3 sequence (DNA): TGTGCCAGCAGTTACCGAAAAGACGGGTGGGATGGCTACACCTTC. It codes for CASSYRKDGWDGYTF.

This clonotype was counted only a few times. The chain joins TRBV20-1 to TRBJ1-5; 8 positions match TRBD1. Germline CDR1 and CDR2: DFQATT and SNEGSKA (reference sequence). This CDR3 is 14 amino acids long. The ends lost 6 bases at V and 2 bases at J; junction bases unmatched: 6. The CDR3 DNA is TGCAGTGCCCGACGGGGACAGGGCAATCAGCCCCAGCATTTT. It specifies CSARRGQGNQPQHF.

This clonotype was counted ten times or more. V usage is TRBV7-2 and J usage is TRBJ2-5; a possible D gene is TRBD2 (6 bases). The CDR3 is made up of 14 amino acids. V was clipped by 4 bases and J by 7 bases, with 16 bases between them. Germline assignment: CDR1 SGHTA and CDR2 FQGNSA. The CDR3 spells CASSSMPDGGTQYF. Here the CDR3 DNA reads TGTGCCAGCAGCTCAATGCCGGACGGGGGGACCCAGTACTTC.

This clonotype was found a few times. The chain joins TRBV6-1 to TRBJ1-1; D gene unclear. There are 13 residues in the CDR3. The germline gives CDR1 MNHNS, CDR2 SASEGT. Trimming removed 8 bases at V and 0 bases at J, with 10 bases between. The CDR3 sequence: CASGLGMNTEAFF. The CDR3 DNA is TGTGCCAGCGGACTGGGAATGAACACTGAAGCTTTCTTT.

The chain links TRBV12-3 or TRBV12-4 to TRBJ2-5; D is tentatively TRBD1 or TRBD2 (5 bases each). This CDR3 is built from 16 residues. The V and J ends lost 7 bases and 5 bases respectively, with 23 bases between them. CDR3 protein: CASTQGRTGPKETQYF. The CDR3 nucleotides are TGTGCCAGCACCCAAGGTCGGACGGGACCGAAGGAGACCCAGTACTTC.

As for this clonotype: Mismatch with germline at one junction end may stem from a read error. CDR3 nucleotides: TGTGCCTGGGGATTATACGAGCAGTGCTTC. It codes for CAWGLYEQCF. This chain joins TRBV30 and TRBJ2-7; D not certain. CDR1 and CDR2 from the germline V gene are GTSNPN and SVGIG (reference sequence). CDR3 length: 10 residues.

DNA of the CDR3: TGTGCCACGAGATCAAATTGGAATTCACCCCTCCACTTT. It codes for CATRSNWNSPLHF. The V and J genes are TRBV24-1 and TRBJ1-6; D not resolved. V was pared by 10 bases and J by 7 bases, with 13 bases between. The germline gives CDR1 KGHDR, CDR2 SFDVKD. This CDR3 is 13 amino acids long.